This passage covers 22 T cell receptor beta chains from one sample sequenced in a study of blood T cells in healthy people across ages (dated by TCRdb to between 2015 and 2016). Preparation of the library involved 5' RACE. Sequencing used an Illumina HiSeq 2500. A second PCR of 7 to 11 cycles was run with a J-beta primer mix and a sample-barcoded 5' primer. TCRdb reran the public reads through fastp at Q25 and MiXCR, keeping productive beta chains. All rows with the same CDR3 protein become a single entry with the most common DNA and genes. Counted in this sample were about 1.1 million distinct CDR3 sequences; approximately 38% of them appeared once. Of the sample, over 10% falls within the top ten clones. The sequenced material came from blood. Receptors were obtained from a young man in good health.

The chain joins TRBV20-1 to TRBJ2-2; D is possibly TRBD1 or TRBD2 (5 bases each). The germline V and J ends were trimmed by 1 base and 7 bases, with 10 bases remaining between them. This CDR3 region has 13 residues. The germline gives CDR1 DFQATT, CDR2 SNEGSKA (reference sequence). CDR3 amino acids: CSARAGLSGELFF. CDR3 nucleotide sequence: TGCAGTGCTAGAGCGGGGCTAAGCGGGGAGCTGTTTTTT.

The gene calls are TRBV7-8 and TRBJ1-2, with 9 nucleotides matching TRBD1. The CDR3 loop spans 15 amino acids. The J segment lost 8 bases and the V segment lost 5 bases, leaving 12 bases of the junction unmatched. Germline-derived CDR1 and CDR2 are SGHVS and FQNEAQ. In nucleotides, the CDR3 is TGTGCCAGCAGCCTGGGCACAGGGGGCTTTCAGGGCTACACCTTC. Translation gives CASSLGTGGFQGYTF.

This clonotype was found once. V usage is TRBV2 and J usage is TRBJ2-2; D remains unclear. The germline V gene encodes CDR1 SNHLY and CDR2 FYNNEI. V lost 5 bases and J 0 bases, leaving 10 bases between the germline ends. This CDR3 has 15 amino acids. This CDR3 reads CASSRNEANTGELFF. As DNA, the CDR3 is TGTGCCAGCAGTAGGAACGAAGCGAACACCGGGGAGCTGTTTTTT.

A few counts support this clonotype. The V and J genes are TRBV6-2 or TRBV6-3 and TRBJ1-2, with 9 bases matching TRBD1. Germline assignment: CDR1 MNHEY and CDR2 SVGEGT. The CDR3 spans 14 residues. J lost 5 bases, V lost 8 bases, and 9 bases had no gene match. Written as DNA, the CDR3 is TGTGCCAGCGAACCTCCCGGGACAGGGTATGGCTACACCTTC. Residues: CASEPPGTGYGYTF.

This clonotype was observed a handful of times. V and J are TRBV25-1 and TRBJ2-7; no definite D call. In germline, CDR1 is MGHDK, CDR2 SYGVNS. This CDR3 contains 12 residues. V lost 5 bases to trimming and J lost 5 bases, with 10 bases between them. The CDR3 DNA reads TGTGCCAGCAGTAGGGTTGCGAACGAGCAGTACTTC. Protein product: CASSRVANEQYF.

The rearrangement links TRBV11-3 to TRBJ2-3; no definite D call. Germline CDR1 SGHNT, CDR2 YENEEA. The CDR3 contains 16 residues. V lost 2 bases to trimming and J lost 5 bases, with 17 bases between them. The CDR3 DNA follows: TGTGCCAGCAGCTTAACCCGAGCGACCGTAGAAGATACGCAGTATTTT. Translation: CASSLTRATVEDTQYF.

The chain employs TRBV20-1 and TRBJ2-5; 7 bases agree with TRBD1. The CDR3 covers 12 residues. V was pared by 6 bases and J by 1 base, with 2 bases of the junction left unmatched. Germline V CDR1 and CDR2: DFQATT, SNEGSKA (reference sequence). In DNA, the CDR3 is TGCAGTGCCTGGACAGGCCAAGAGACCCAGTACTTC. Its protein product is CSAWTGQETQYF.

This clonotype showed up just a few times. The CDR3 DNA reads TGTGCCAGCAGCTTAGCAACAGTCTTCGCAGATACGCAGTATTTT. Translated: CASSLATVFADTQYF. This chain uses TRBV7-9 with TRBJ2-3, with unresolved D. The CDR3 totals 15 residues. Trimming stripped 0 bases from V and 4 bases from J, with 11 bases between. Germline-derived CDR1 and CDR2 are SEHNR and FQNEAQ (reference sequence).

This clonotype was seen a handful of times. The chain links TRBV7-8 to TRBJ2-3; 8 bases are a match to TRBD2. V gave up 7 bases and J gave up 5 bases; unmatched junction bases: 8. From germline, CDR1 is SGHVS and CDR2 FQNEAQ. The CDR3 has 14 residues. CDR3 DNA: TGTGCCAGCAACGGCGGGGGGTTGGAAGATACGCAGTATTTT. Translation: CASNGGGLEDTQYF. The whole variable domain, remainder taken from reference TRBV7-8 and TRBJ2-3, is GAGVSQSPRYKVAKRGQDVALRCDPISGHVSLFWYQQALGQGPEFLTYFQNEAQLDKSGLPSDRFFAERPEGSVSTLKIQRTQQEDSAVYLCASNGGGLEDTQYFGPGTRLTVL.

The chain employs TRBV12-5 and TRBJ2-7; D unresolved. The DNA matches TRBJ2-5 better at its end, which makes the J call doubtful. The CDR3 is made up of 13 amino acids. Germline V gene sequence: CDR1 LGHNT, CDR2 FRNRAP. CDR3 residues: CASGAGSFETQYF. In nucleotides, the CDR3 is TGTGCTAGTGGTGCCGGGTCCTTCGAGACCCAGTACTTC.

This clonotype was seen only once. The genes are TRBV24-1 and TRBJ2-7; perhaps D is TRBD1 or TRBD2 (5 bases each). From germline, CDR1 is KGHDR and CDR2 SFDVKD. This CDR3 has 13 amino acids. V was shortened by 1 base and J by 6 bases, with 9 bases between the two germline ends. In DNA, the CDR3 is TGTGCCACCAGTGATTTTCCTGGGACCGAGCAGTACTTC. Its protein product is CATSDFPGTEQYF.

This clonotype was counted only a few times. The chain couples TRBV18 to TRBJ1-1, with D uncertain. Per germline, CDR1 KGHSH and CDR2 LQKENI. Trimming removed 3 bases at V and 1 base at J, with 9 bases between. The CDR3 has 14 residues. The CDR3 DNA follows: TGTGCCAGCTCACCCGGTTATGGGAACACTGAAGCTTTCTTT. This translates into CASSPGYGNTEAFF.

This clonotype was seen many times. CDR3 bases: TGTGCCAGCGAGGATGTGGCGGGAACAGATACGCAGTATTTT. Encoded protein: CASEDVAGTDTQYF. The V and J genes are TRBV7-9 and TRBJ2-3; D possibly corresponds to TRBD2 (6 bases). The CDR3 has 14 residues. V lost 8 bases and J lost 3, with 15 bases in between. The germline V gene encodes CDR1 SEHNR and CDR2 FQNEAQ (reference sequence).

The chain carries TRBV20-1 and TRBJ2-5; TRBD1 matches at 9 bases. Germline-derived CDR1 and CDR2 are DFQATT and SNEGSKA (reference sequence). The V segment lost 4 bases and the J segment 11 bases; nucleotides outside the gene matches: 11. The CDR3 is made up of 13 amino acids. CDR3 region: CSAKLGTGNEQYF. DNA for the CDR3: TGCAGTGCTAAACTCGGGACAGGGAATGAGCAGTACTTC.

The sample holds a few counts of this clonotype. The chain uses TRBV7-2 and TRBJ2-5, with D maybe TRBD1 (5 bases). CDR1 and CDR2 from the germline V gene are SGHTA and FQGNSA. The CDR3 is made up of 16 amino acids. V lost 3 bases, J lost 11 bases, and 25 bases lay in between. The CDR3 DNA is TGTGCCAGCAGCTTTGGGGCAGGGCTAATCTACAATGAGCAGTACTTC. Translating it yields CASSFGAGLIYNEQYF.

The genes are TRBV2 and TRBJ2-5, with a tentative D call TRBD2 (5 bases). The CDR3 covers 14 residues. Trimming shortened V by 3 bases and J by 5 bases, and 13 bases separated the two germline ends. The V gene's germline CDR1 is SNHLY and CDR2 FYNNEI. The CDR3 DNA sequence: TGTGCCAGCAGTGAGGGGAGCAGGATGGAGACCCAGTACTTC. Its translation is CASSEGSRMETQYF.

This clonotype was found a few times. V and J are TRBV3-1 and TRBJ2-1; 9 positions match TRBD2. Unmatched junction bases numbered 9, after V lost 5 bases and J lost 4 bases. CDR3 length: 16 amino acids. Germline V gene data show CDR1 as LGHDT and CDR2 as YNNKEL (reference sequence). CDR3 sequence (DNA): TGTGCCAGCAGCACCTATGGTAGCGGGGGATACAATGAGCAGTTCTTC. This codes for CASSTYGSGGYNEQFF.

This clonotype was detected once. The CDR3 reads CASSQGGTANEKLFF. CDR3 DNA: TGTGCCAGCAGCCAAGGCGGGACAGCTAATGAAAAACTGTTTTTT. The rearrangement links TRBV3-1 to TRBJ1-4; 7 bases line up with TRBD1. The CDR3 spans 15 residues. The germline V gene has CDR1 LGHDT and CDR2 YNNKEL (reference sequence). Germline trimming cut 1 base from V and 3 bases from J; bases unmatched to any gene: 2.

This clonotype turned up a few times. The rearrangement uses TRBV20-1 and TRBJ2-7, with unresolved D. Germline CDR1 is DFQATT and CDR2 is SNEGSKA (reference sequence). This CDR3 contains 15 residues. V lost 0 bases and J 3 bases, leaving 15 bases between the germline ends. CDR3 region: CSARDRQQISYEQYF. The DNA for the CDR3 is TGCAGTGCTAGAGATCGTCAACAGATAAGCTACGAGCAGTACTTC.

A few counts support this clonotype. The J gene is TRBJ2-7, the V gene TRBV7-6, with 8 bases identical to TRBD1. Germline CDR1 and CDR2: SGHVS and FNYEAQ. V lost 2 bases and J lost 1; bases outside the gene matches: 19. The CDR3 sequence is 20 residues long. Here the CDR3 DNA reads TGTGCCAGCAGCTTATTAAATCAACGTCGGACAGGGAAACCTTCCTACGAGCAGTACTTC. It specifies CASSLLNQRRTGKPSYEQYF.

The V call is TRBV12-3 or TRBV12-4, the J call TRBJ2-3, with TRBD1 matching over 8 bases. With 7 bases clipped from V and 1 base from J, the junction kept 7 bases outside the gene matches. CDR3 length: 15 amino acids. The CDR3 is CASINGQGGTDTQYF. The CDR3 bases are TGTGCCAGCATCAACGGACAGGGAGGCACAGATACGCAGTATTTT.

The chain recombines TRBV4-2 with TRBJ1-1, with D unresolved. The CDR3 extends over 15 amino acids. Per the germline V gene, CDR1 is LGHNA and CDR2 is YNFKEQ. Trimming removed 0 bases at V and 4 bases at J, with 12 bases between. The CDR3 region has the DNA TGTGCCAGCAGCCAAGACCCCGGAGAGGGCACTGAAGCTTTCTTT. It yields the protein CASSQDPGEGTEAFF.